The source of this T cell receptor beta chain is a study of T cells in localized non-small cell lung cancer. Study-wide points: Of the top 100 tumor clones, median around 60 were in adjacent lung, approximately 29 among its top 100. Because sequencing included only one region (of the tumor), heterogeneity remains possible. Prolonged overall survival went with higher T cell density in the blood. Measurement of T cell clonality placed uninvolved adjacent lung highest, above the level in tumor.

This table comes from immunoSEQ multiplex PCR, and its TCRdb copy is limited to in-frame clones, with some not included. Here the sample spans some 3,300 clones, 30% to 35% being singletons. This clone was detected only a few times. Its antigen remains unidentified. V was cut by 3 bases and J by 4 bases, with 12 bases left in between. This CDR3 is 14 amino acids long. Germline assignment: CDR1 KGHSH and CDR2 LQKENI. This material consisted of lung tumor tissue, taken before any cancer treatment. The receptor's source is a female donor over 55 with stage I lung adenocarcinoma. This chain links TRBV18 with TRBJ1-1; tentative D call: TRBD1 (5 bases). The CDR3 nucleotides read TGTGCCAGCTCACCCGCGGCAGGGAGCACTGAAGCTTTCTTT. It encodes CASSPAAGSTEAFF.